The count of the clone carrying this T cell receptor (beta chain) is one. Antigen specificity is unknown. The sample comes from a study of T cell responses to AZD1222 COVID-19 vaccine. Study findings and constraints: In a largely white British group with more females than males, clonal diversity was possibly underestimated.

Libraries were prepared by immunoSEQ multiplex PCR; TCRdb keeps only in-frame clonotypes and omits some of them. This sample carries fewer than 120,000 clones, over 85% of them seen once, and the ten largest clones take about 2.5%. Germline values: CDR1 MNHNS, CDR2 SASEGT. The CDR3 covers 13 residues. V was trimmed by 3 bases and J by 9 bases, leaving 12 bases between them. Samples with a second dose at about 4 or about 12 weeks were pooled together. The sequencing here drew on peripheral blood, taken 28 days after the second AZD1222 dose. The V and J genes are TRBV6-1 and TRBJ1-5; D gene unclear. This TCR derives from an adult who received the AZD1222 COVID-19 vaccine. The CDR3 nucleotides read TGTGCCAGCAGTGACCAGACGGGGATGCCCCAGCATTTT. Protein sequence: CASSDQTGMPQHF.